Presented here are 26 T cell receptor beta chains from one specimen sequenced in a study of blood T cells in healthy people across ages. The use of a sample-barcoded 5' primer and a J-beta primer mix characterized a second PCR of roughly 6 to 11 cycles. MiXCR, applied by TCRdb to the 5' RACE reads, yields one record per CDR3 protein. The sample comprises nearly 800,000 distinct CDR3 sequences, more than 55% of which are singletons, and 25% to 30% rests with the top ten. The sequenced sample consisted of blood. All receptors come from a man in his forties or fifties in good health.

The CDR3 loop reads CASRQVLSAYEQYF. Here the CDR3 DNA reads TGTGCCAGCAGACAGGTCCTCTCCGCCTACGAGCAGTACTTC. The chain recombines TRBV6-5 with TRBJ2-7, with a possible D match to TRBD1 (5 bases). The CDR3 is 14 amino acids. Looked up from germline, CDR1 is MNHEY and CDR2 is SVGAGI. Trimming shortened V by 6 bases and J by 2 bases, and 14 bases separated the two germline ends.

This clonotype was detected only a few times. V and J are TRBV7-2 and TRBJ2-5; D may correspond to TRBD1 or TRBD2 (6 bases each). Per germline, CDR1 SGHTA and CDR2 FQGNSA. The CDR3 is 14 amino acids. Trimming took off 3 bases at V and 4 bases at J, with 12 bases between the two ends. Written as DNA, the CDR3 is TGTGCCAGCAGCTTCGACGGGGGCGGAGAGACCCAGTACTTC. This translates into CASSFDGGGETQYF.

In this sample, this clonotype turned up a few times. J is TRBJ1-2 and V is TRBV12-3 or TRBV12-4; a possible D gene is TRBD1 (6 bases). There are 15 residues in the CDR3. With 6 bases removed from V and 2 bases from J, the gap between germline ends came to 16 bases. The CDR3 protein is CASRSRGMPNYGYTF. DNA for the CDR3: TGTGCCAGCAGATCTAGGGGGATGCCCAACTATGGCTACACCTTC.

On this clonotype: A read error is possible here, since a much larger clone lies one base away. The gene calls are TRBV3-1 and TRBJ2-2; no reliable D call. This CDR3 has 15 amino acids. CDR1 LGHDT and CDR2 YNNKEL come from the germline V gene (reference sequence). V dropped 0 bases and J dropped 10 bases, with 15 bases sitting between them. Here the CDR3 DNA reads TGTGCCAGCAGCCAAGAAAGAATGGGGTTCGAGGAGCTGTTTTTT. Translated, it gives CASSQERMGFEELFF.

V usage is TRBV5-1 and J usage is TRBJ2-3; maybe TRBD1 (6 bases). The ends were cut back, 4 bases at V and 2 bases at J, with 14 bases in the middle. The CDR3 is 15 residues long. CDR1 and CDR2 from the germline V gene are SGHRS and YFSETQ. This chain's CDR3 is CASSPHRTDTDTQYF. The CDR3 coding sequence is TGCGCCAGCAGCCCTCACAGGACAGACACAGATACGCAGTATTTT.

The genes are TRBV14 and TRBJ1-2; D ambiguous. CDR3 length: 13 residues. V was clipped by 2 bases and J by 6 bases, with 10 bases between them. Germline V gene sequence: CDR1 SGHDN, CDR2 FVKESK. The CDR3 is CASSQLQTNGYTF. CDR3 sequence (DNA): TGTGCCAGCAGCCAACTCCAGACCAATGGCTACACCTTC.

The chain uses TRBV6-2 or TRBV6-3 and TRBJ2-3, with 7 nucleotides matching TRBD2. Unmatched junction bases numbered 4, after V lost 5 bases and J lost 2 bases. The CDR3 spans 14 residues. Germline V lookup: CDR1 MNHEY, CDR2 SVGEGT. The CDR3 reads CASSQGTTTDTQYF. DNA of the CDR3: TGTGCCAGCAGTCAAGGGACTACCACAGATACGCAGTATTTT.

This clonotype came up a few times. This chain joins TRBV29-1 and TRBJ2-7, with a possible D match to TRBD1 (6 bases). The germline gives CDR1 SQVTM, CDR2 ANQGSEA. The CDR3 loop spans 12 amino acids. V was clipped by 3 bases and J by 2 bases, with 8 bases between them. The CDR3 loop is CSVDQGPYEQYF. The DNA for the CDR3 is TGCAGCGTTGATCAGGGGCCCTACGAGCAGTACTTC.

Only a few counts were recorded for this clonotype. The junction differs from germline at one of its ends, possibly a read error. This chain's CDR3 is CASSEKTSGGERHTQYF. CDR3 nucleotide sequence: TGTGCCAGCAGTGAAAAAACTAGCGGGGGAGAAAGGCATACGCAGTATTTT. This rearrangement joins TRBV10-3 to TRBJ2-3, with 11 bases lining up with TRBD2. Germline V gene lookup returns CDR1 ENHRY and CDR2 SYGVKD. The CDR3 has 17 amino acids.

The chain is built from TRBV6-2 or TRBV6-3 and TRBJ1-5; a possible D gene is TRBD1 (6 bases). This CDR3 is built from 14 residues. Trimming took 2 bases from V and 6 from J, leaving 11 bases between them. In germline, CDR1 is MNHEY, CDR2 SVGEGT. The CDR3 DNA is TGTGCCAGCAGTTACGGGCAGGGGAGTCAGCCCCAGCATTTT. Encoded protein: CASSYGQGSQPQHF.

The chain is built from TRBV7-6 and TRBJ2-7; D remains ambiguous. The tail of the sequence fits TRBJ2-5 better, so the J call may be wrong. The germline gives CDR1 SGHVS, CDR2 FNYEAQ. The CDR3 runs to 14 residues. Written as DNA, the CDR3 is TGTGCCAGCAGAAAATCCGGGCCCCTGGAGACCCAGTACTTC. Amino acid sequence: CASRKSGPLETQYF.

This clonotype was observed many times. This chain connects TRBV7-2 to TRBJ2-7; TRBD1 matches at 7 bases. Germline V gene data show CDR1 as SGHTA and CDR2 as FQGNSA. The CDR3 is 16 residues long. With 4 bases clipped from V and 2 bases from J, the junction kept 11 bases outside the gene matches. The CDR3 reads CASSSDRQGFPYEQYF. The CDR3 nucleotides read TGTGCCAGCAGCTCCGACCGACAGGGATTCCCCTACGAGCAGTACTTC.

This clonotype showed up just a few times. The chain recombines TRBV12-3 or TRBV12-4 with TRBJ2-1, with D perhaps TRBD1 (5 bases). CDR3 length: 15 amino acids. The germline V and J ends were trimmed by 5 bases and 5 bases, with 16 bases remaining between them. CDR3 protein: CASSPPGSPHNEQFF. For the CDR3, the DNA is TGTGCCAGCAGTCCCCCAGGGTCCCCCCACAATGAGCAGTTCTTC.

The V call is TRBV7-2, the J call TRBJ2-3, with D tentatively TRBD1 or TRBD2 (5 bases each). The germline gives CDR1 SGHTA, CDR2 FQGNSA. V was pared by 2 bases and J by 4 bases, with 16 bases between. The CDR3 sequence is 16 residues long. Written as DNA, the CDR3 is TGTGCCAGCAGCTTAACCCACGGGGCGCGGTCAGATACGCAGTATTTT. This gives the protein CASSLTHGARSDTQYF.

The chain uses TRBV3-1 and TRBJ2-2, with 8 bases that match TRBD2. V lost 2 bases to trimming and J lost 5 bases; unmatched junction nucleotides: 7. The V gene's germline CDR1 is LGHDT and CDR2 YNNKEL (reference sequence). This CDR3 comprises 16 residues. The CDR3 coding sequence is TGTGCCAGCAGCCAACTGTCTAGCGGGCGGACCGGGGAGCTGTTTTTT. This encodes CASSQLSSGRTGELFF.

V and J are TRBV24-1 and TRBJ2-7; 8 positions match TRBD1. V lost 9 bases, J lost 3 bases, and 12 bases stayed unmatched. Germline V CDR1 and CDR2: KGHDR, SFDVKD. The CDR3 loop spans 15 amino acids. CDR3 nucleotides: TGTGCCACCTCAAAAGGGGGGACAGGCAACTACGAGCAGTACTTC. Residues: CATSKGGTGNYEQYF.

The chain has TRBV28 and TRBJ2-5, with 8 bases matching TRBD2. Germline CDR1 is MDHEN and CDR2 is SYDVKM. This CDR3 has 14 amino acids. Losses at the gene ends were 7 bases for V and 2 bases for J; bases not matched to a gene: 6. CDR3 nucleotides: TGTGCCAGCAAAGCGGGGGTGGCTCAAGAGACCCAGTACTTC. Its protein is CASKAGVAQETQYF.

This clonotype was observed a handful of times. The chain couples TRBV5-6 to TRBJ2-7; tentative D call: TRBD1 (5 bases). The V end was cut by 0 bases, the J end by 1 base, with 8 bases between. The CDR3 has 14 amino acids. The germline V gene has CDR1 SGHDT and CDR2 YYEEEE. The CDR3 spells CASSLERGSYEQYF. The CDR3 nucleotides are TGTGCCAGCAGCTTGGAAAGGGGATCCTACGAGCAGTACTTC. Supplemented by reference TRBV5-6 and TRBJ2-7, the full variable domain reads DAGVTQSPTHLIKTRGQQVTLRCSPKSGHDTVSWYQQALGQGPQFIFQYYEEEERQRGNFPDRFSGHQFPNYSSELNVNALLLGDSALYLCASSLERGSYEQYFGPGTRLTVT.

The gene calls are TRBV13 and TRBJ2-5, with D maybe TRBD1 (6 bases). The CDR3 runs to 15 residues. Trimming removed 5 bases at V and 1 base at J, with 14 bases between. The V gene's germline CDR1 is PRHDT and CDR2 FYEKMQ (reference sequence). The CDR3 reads CASSIRQGIQETQYF. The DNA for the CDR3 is TGTGCCAGCAGCATCCGCCAGGGGATCCAAGAGACCCAGTACTTC. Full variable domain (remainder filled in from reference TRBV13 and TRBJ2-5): AAGVIQSPRHLIKEKRETATLKCYPIPRHDTVYWYQQGPGQDPQFLISFYEKMQSDKGSIPDRFSAQQFSDYHSELNMSSLELGDSALYFCASSIRQGIQETQYFGPGTRLLVL.

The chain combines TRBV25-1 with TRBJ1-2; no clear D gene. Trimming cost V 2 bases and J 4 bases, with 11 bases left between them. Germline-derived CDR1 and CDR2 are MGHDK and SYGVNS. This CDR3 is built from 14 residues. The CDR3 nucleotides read TGTGCCAGCAGTGAACCGGAGCTGCTCTATGGCTACACCTTC. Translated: CASSEPELLYGYTF.

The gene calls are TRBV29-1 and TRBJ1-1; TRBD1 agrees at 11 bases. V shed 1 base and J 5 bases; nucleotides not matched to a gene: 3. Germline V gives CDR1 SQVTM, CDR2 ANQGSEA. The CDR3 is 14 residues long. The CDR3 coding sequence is TGCAGCGTTGAAGGGGACAGGGGGGGAACTGAAGCTTTCTTT. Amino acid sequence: CSVEGDRGGTEAFF.

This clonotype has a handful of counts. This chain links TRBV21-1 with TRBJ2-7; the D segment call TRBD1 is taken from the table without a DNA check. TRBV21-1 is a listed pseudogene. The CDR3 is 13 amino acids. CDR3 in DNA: TGTGCCAGCAGCAAAGAGGGGGTCTACGAGCAGTACTTC. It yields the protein CASSKEGVYEQYF.

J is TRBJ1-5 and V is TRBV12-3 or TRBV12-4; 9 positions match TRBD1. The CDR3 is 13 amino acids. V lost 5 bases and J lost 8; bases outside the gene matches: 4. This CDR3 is CASSRDRVEPQHF. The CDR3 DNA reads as TGTGCCAGCAGTCGGGACAGGGTTGAGCCCCAGCATTTT.

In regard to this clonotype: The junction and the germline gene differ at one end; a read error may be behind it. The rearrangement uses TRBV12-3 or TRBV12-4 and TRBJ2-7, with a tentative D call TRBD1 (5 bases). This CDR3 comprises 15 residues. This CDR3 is CAGSFSQGVVDEQYF. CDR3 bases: TGTGCCGGCAGTTTTTCCCAGGGCGTTGTGGACGAGCAGTACTTC.

The CDR3: CSARAPPVEQYF. The CDR3 DNA reads as TGCAGTGCTAGGGCCCCCCCAGTCGAGCAGTACTTC. The J gene is TRBJ2-4, the V gene TRBV20-1; no reliable D call. The last part of the DNA fits TRBJ2-7 better; the J call may be wrong. From germline, CDR1 is DFQATT and CDR2 SNEGSKA (reference sequence). The CDR3 is 12 amino acids.

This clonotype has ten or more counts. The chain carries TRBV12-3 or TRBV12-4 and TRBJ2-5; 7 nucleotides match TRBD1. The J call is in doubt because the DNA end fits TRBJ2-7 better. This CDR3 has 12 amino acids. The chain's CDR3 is CASSATGYEQYF. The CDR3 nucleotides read TGTGCCAGCAGCGCGACAGGGTACGAGCAGTACTTC.